The 15 T cell receptor beta chains given below trace back to one sample, sequenced in a study of control samples from healthy donors and cancer patients. The method was immunoSEQ multiplex PCR; TCRdb's version includes in-frame clones alone and lacks a portion of them. This repertoire shows approximately 120,000 clones, about 89% found once; its top ten account for 15% to 20%. The sequenced material came from blood. The receptors derive from a woman between 50 and 59 years old in good health.

This clone occurred many times. The rearrangement uses TRBV11-2 and TRBJ2-1, with 8 bases fitting TRBD1. V shed 3 bases, J shed 12 bases, and the junction held 25 bases outside the gene matches. This CDR3 has 19 residues. Germline CDR1 is SGHAT and CDR2 is FQNNGV. The CDR3 loop is CASSFSPGQGHRIVVGQFF. CDR3 nucleotides: TGTGCCAGCAGCTTCTCCCCAGGACAGGGACATAGGATTGTGGTGGGGCAGTTCTTC.

The chain recombines TRBV28 with TRBJ2-7; D gene unclear. CDR3 length: 15 residues. Trimming shortened V by 4 bases and J by 6 bases, and 19 bases separated the two germline ends. Germline assignment: CDR1 MDHEN and CDR2 SYDVKM. The DNA for the CDR3 is TGTGCCAGCAGTTCCCGACCCTTCCCCTACGCCGAGCAGTACTTC. Translation gives CASSSRPFPYAEQYF.

In this sample, this clone turned up many times. V usage is TRBV18 and J usage is TRBJ1-4; TRBD1 aligns across 9 bases. The CDR3 is 15 amino acids. Per germline, CDR1 KGHSH and CDR2 LQKENI. V shed 2 bases, J shed 13 bases, and the junction held 11 bases outside the gene matches. In DNA form, the CDR3 reads TGTGCCAGCTCACCAGAGAGTCCGGGACAGGGAGGACTGTTTTTT. Amino acid sequence: CASSPESPGQGGLFF.

The chain is built from TRBV11-2 and TRBJ2-1; tentative D call: TRBD2 (6 bases). This CDR3 is 16 amino acids long. V shed 6 bases and J shed 0 bases, with 15 bases lying between them. From germline, CDR1 is SGHAT and CDR2 FQNNGV. This CDR3 reads CASRGGRDSSYNEQFF. The DNA of the CDR3 is TGTGCCAGCAGGGGCGGCCGGGACTCCTCCTACAATGAGCAGTTCTTC.

This rearrangement joins TRBV7-9 to TRBJ1-5, with D tentatively TRBD1 (5 bases). Germline CDR1 is SEHNR and CDR2 is FQNEAQ (reference sequence). CDR3 length equals 15 residues. The V end lost 4 bases, the J end lost 6 bases, and 16 bases lay between the germline ends. The CDR3 sequence: CASSSYIGESQPQHF. CDR3 nucleotides: TGTGCCAGCAGCTCGTACATAGGGGAGAGTCAGCCCCAGCATTTT.

The rearrangement joins TRBV4-3 to TRBJ1-5, with D possibly matching TRBD1 (5 bases). The V gene lost 6 bases and the J gene lost 1 base, with 7 bases spanning the gap. Looked up from germline, CDR1 is LGHNA and CDR2 is YSLEER. The CDR3 totals 13 residues. The CDR3 loop is CASRGVSNQPQHF. CDR3 nucleotides: TGCGCCAGCAGAGGGGTCAGCAATCAGCCCCAGCATTTT.

V gene TRBV6-2 or TRBV6-3 combines with J gene TRBJ1-3; weak D call: TRBD1 (6 bases). Germline V gene data show CDR1 as MNHEY and CDR2 as SVGEGT. This CDR3 is built from 15 residues. V was cut by 4 bases and J by 0 bases, with 10 bases left in between. CDR3 coding DNA: TGTGCCAGCAGTTCGGGGGGCGCCTCTGGAAACACCATATATTTT. Protein: CASSSGGASGNTIYF.

The count of this clone is one. The chain's CDR3 is CASSVDREANTEAFF. CDR3 sequence (DNA): TGTGCCAGCAGCGTAGACAGGGAAGCGAACACTGAAGCTTTCTTT. V and J are TRBV9 and TRBJ1-1; possibly TRBD1 for D (6 bases). CDR1 is SGDLS and CDR2 is YYNGEE in the germline V gene. V shed 0 bases and J shed 1 base, with 10 bases lying between them. CDR3 length: 15 residues.

The V gene is TRBV29-1, the J gene TRBJ2-3; D uncertain. Germline assignment: CDR1 SQVTM and CDR2 ANQGSEA. The CDR3 spans 12 residues. V lost 2 bases and J lost 1, with 4 bases in between. CDR3 loop: CSVEMGTDTQYF. CDR3 nucleotides: TGCAGCGTTGAAATGGGCACAGATACGCAGTATTTT.

This chain joins TRBV5-1 and TRBJ1-2, with D possibly matching TRBD1 (5 bases). The ends were cut back, 4 bases at V and 3 bases at J, with 13 bases in the middle. Germline values: CDR1 SGHRS, CDR2 YFSETQ. This CDR3 has 14 residues. The CDR3 DNA follows: TGCGCCAGCAGCCCGCCTCGGGACGACTATGGCTACACCTTC. It encodes CASSPPRDDYGYTF.

The chain uses TRBV18 and TRBJ1-6; perhaps TRBD1 as D (6 bases). CDR1 and CDR2 from the germline V gene are KGHSH and LQKENI. The ends were cut back, 4 bases at V and 6 bases at J, with 13 bases in the middle. The CDR3 sequence is 15 residues long. In DNA form, the CDR3 reads TGTGCCAGCTCACGGGGGGGCAGGGGTAATTCACCCCTCCACTTT. Residues: CASSRGGRGNSPLHF.

The rearrangement links TRBV2 to TRBJ1-2; TRBD1 might be the D (5 bases). CDR3 length equals 13 residues. V lost 7 bases to trimming and J lost 4 bases, with 13 bases between them. Germline V gene sequence: CDR1 SNHLY, CDR2 FYNNEI. The DNA of the CDR3 is TGTGCCAGCAATCATCAGGACATCTATGGCTACACCTTC. It encodes CASNHQDIYGYTF.

V usage is TRBV12-3 or TRBV12-4 and J usage is TRBJ2-3; unclear D gene. V was clipped by 4 bases and J by 12 bases, with 14 bases between them. The CDR3 has 12 amino acids. The CDR3 region is CASSSDPEAQYF. The CDR3, as DNA: TGTGCCAGCAGTTCCGACCCCGAGGCACAGTATTTT.

The chain recombines TRBV27 with TRBJ2-1, with D maybe TRBD1 (5 bases). Deletions cut 6 bases from V and 6 bases from J, with 12 bases between. Germline CDR1 is MNHEY and CDR2 is SMNVEV (reference sequence). The CDR3 sequence is 13 residues long. CDR3 sequence reads: CASRDTWANEQFF. The CDR3 region has the DNA TGTGCCAGCAGGGACACCTGGGCCAATGAGCAGTTCTTC.

The V gene is TRBV7-9, the J gene TRBJ1-5; no firm D call. The CDR3 has 15 residues. The germline V and J ends were trimmed by 4 bases and 0 bases, with 10 bases remaining between them. The V gene's germline CDR1 is SEHNR and CDR2 FQNEAQ (reference sequence). The CDR3, as DNA: TGTGCCAGCAGCTCTGAAGGAGATAGCAATCAGCCCCAGCATTTT. Its translation is CASSSEGDSNQPQHF.